A selection of T cell receptor beta chains follows, all from one sample in a study of follicular helper T cells after annual influenza vaccination. Generated by immunoSEQ multiplex PCR, the TCRdb table keeps only in-frame clones and is missing some. The sample records some 5,000 clones, 65% to 85% being singletons. Sample: CXCR5+ CD38- circulating T follicular helper cells from blood, taken on the day of influenza vaccination. These receptor sequences come from an adult who received the influenza vaccine. Each CDR3 is given with its conserved first and last residue. D genes are given only for firm matches. Size is stated for part of the rows, as once, few or many counts, or as a class when the clone is expanded.

j_call: TRBJ2-3
clone_size: -
d_call: -
v_call: TRBV11-3
cdr3_nt: TGTGCCAGCAGCTTAACGCGGAGCTCGTCTACGCAGTATTTT
cdr3_aa: CASSLTRSSSTQYF

j_call: TRBJ1-6
clone_size: -
d_call: -
v_call: TRBV7-2
cdr3_nt: TGTGCCAGCAGCCCCGGTGACAGCTCGGGCCCCGTCCACTTT
cdr3_aa: CASSPGDSSGPVHF

j_call: TRBJ1-4
clone_size: -
d_call: TRBD1
v_call: TRBV6-6
cdr3_nt: TGTGCCAGCAGTTATGGGGACAGGGAGCATGAAAAACTGTTTTTT
cdr3_aa: CASSYGDREHEKLFF

j_call: TRBJ2-3
clone_size: -
d_call: -
v_call: TRBV7-3
cdr3_nt: TGTGCCAGCAGCTTGGGGGGCACAGATACGCAGTATTTT
cdr3_aa: CASSLGGTDTQYF

j_call: TRBJ1-2
clone_size: -
d_call: -
v_call: TRBV2
cdr3_nt: TGTGCCAGCAGGGCCGAGGGGCGCAGCTATGGCTACACCTTC
cdr3_aa: CASRAEGRSYGYTF

j_call: TRBJ2-7
clone_size: -
d_call: -
v_call: TRBV5-1
cdr3_nt: TGCGCCAGCAGCCCGGGGACGGGGAGGTCCTACGAGCAGTACTTC
cdr3_aa: CASSPGTGRSYEQYF

j_call: TRBJ2-3
clone_size: -
d_call: -
v_call: TRBV7-6
cdr3_nt: TGTGCCAGCAGCTTAGAGTCCGGGGGCGGGACAGATACGCAGTATTTT
cdr3_aa: CASSLESGGGTDTQYF

j_call: TRBJ2-5
clone_size: -
d_call: -
v_call: TRBV6-1
cdr3_nt: TGTGCCAGCAGTGGACAAACAGGGGGGGGGACCCAGTACTTC
cdr3_aa: CASSGQTGGGTQYF

j_call: TRBJ1-3
clone_size: few
d_call: -
v_call: TRBV15
cdr3_nt: TGTGCCACCAGAGCCGGGGCAGGGTCATTTGGAAACACCATATATTTT
cdr3_aa: CATRAGAGSFGNTIYF

j_call: TRBJ2-5
clone_size: -
d_call: -
v_call: TRBV7-6
cdr3_nt: TGTGCCAGCAGCTCGACTCGGGAGACCCAGTACTTC
cdr3_aa: CASSSTRETQYF

j_call: TRBJ2-3
clone_size: -
d_call: TRBD2
v_call: TRBV5-1
cdr3_nt: TGCGCCAGCAGCCCGAACATCGGGGGGACTGGTGATACGCAGTATTTT
cdr3_aa: CASSPNIGGTGDTQYF

j_call: TRBJ2-5
clone_size: -
d_call: TRBD2
v_call: TRBV7-2
cdr3_nt: TGTGCCAGCAAGGGACTAGGAGGAGAGACCCAGTACTTC
cdr3_aa: CASKGLGGETQYF

j_call: TRBJ2-2
clone_size: -
d_call: TRBD2
v_call: TRBV9
cdr3_nt: TGTGCCAGCAGCGTAGCGGGGGGCACCGGGGAGCTGTTTTTT
cdr3_aa: CASSVAGGTGELFF

j_call: TRBJ1-2
clone_size: -
d_call: -
v_call: TRBV12-5
cdr3_nt: TGTGCTAGTGGTTTGTACTATGGCTACACCTTC
cdr3_aa: CASGLYYGYTF

j_call: TRBJ2-7
clone_size: few
d_call: TRBD2
v_call: TRBV5-1
cdr3_nt: TGCGCCAGCAGCTCCACTAGCGGGGGACCTTACGAGCAGTACTTC
cdr3_aa: CASSSTSGGPYEQYF

j_call: TRBJ2-7
clone_size: few
d_call: TRBD1
v_call: TRBV5-1
cdr3_nt: TGCGCCAGCAGCTTGGACGGACAGGGAAGCTCCTACGAGCAGTACTTC
cdr3_aa: CASSLDGQGSSYEQYF